What follows describes a single T cell receptor (beta chain). Its antigen is undetermined. These data are taken from a study of Tregs in tolerant kidney transplant recipients. Whole-study results and caveats: In tolerant patients, donor-specific Tregs outgrew total Tregs, suggesting antigen-driven expansion. No direct test of biological reproducibility was done here.

The CDR3 spans 15 residues. Germline V gives CDR1 LNHDA, CDR2 SQIVND (reference sequence). Losses at the gene ends were 6 bases for V and 1 base for J; bases not matched to a gene: 8. The repertoire was sequenced with immunoSEQ multiplex PCR; TCRdb's copy has only in-frame clones and lacks some. Of around 74,000 clones in the sample, more than 95% were seen once. This sequence originates from a human donor who received a combined kidney and bone marrow transplant. Material: CD4+ T cells from blood, obtained before the transplant. The V gene is TRBV19, the J gene TRBJ2-7, with TRBD1 matching over 8 bases. The CDR3 sequence is CASSDRGWGSYEQYF. The CDR3 DNA is TGTGCCAGTAGCGACAGGGGATGGGGTTCCTACGAGCAGTACTTC.